These 14 T cell receptor beta chains were all obtained from the same sample, sequenced in a study of OX40 agonist ivuxolimab in advanced cancers. The assay was immunoSEQ multiplex PCR, and TCRdb's table has in-frame clones only and misses some. The data show around 94,000 clones, about 85% seen once. The sample in question was CD4+ or CD8+ T cells sorted from blood, obtained in a trial of the OX40 agonist ivuxolimab. The receptors here all came from an adult with an advanced solid tumor such as melanoma, head and neck, liver or kidney cancer.

This chain connects TRBV5-1 to TRBJ1-1; 8 bases match TRBD1. The CDR3 loop spans 14 amino acids. From germline, CDR1 is SGHRS and CDR2 YFSETQ. Trimming cost V 3 bases and J 11 bases; bases outside gene matches: 12. In DNA, the CDR3 is TGCGCCAGCAGCTCTAGCGGACAGGGATTCGGGGCTTTCTTT. It translates to CASSSSGQGFGAFF.

The chain carries TRBV7-9 and TRBJ2-1; TRBD2 might be the D (5 bases). Germline assignment: CDR1 SEHNR and CDR2 FQNEAQ (reference sequence). V dropped 5 bases and J dropped 2 bases, with 19 bases sitting between them. The CDR3 has 17 amino acids. This CDR3 is CASSPSLRGYAYNEQFF. The CDR3 DNA is TGTGCCAGCAGCCCCTCCTTACGCGGGTACGCCTACAATGAGCAGTTCTTC. The full variable domain, its missing parts supplied by reference TRBV7-9 and TRBJ2-1, is DTGVSQNPRHKITKRGQNVTFRCDPISEHNRLYWYRQTLGQGPEFLTYFQNEAQLEKSRLLSDRFSAERPKGSFSTLEIQRTEQGDSAMYLCASSPSLRGYAYNEQFFGPGTRLTVL.

The gene calls are TRBV5-1 and TRBJ1-1; D might be TRBD1 (6 bases). This CDR3 comprises 16 residues. Germline CDR1 SGHRS, CDR2 YFSETQ. The V end lost 1 base, the J end lost 0 bases, and 13 bases lay between the germline ends. The CDR3 bases are TGCGCCAGCAGCTTGCCCCAGGGGACCTTGAACACTGAAGCTTTCTTT. It encodes CASSLPQGTLNTEAFF.

The chain recombines TRBV7-2 with TRBJ1-3, with unresolved D. V was trimmed by 5 bases and J by 1 base, leaving 9 bases between them. This CDR3 spans 14 amino acids. Germline V lookup: CDR1 SGHTA, CDR2 FQGNSA. The CDR3 bases are TGTGCCAGCAGCCTGGGGATATCTGGAAACACCATATATTTT. Translating gives CASSLGISGNTIYF.

As to this clone: One end of the junction fails to match germline, which may point to a read error. The chain employs TRBV7-9 and TRBJ2-1, with 15 nucleotides matching TRBD2. The CDR3 length is 18 residues. Germline V lookup: CDR1 SEHNR, CDR2 FQNEAQ (reference sequence). The CDR3 DNA reads TGTGCCAGCAGCTTAGCTAGGGGACTAGCGGGAGGTATCAATGAGCAGCTCTTC. Its protein is CASSLARGLAGGINEQLF.

The chain combines TRBV14 with TRBJ2-7, with D perhaps matching TRBD2 (6 bases). Germline V gene sequence: CDR1 SGHDN, CDR2 FVKESK. Trimming stripped 1 base from V and 4 bases from J, with 14 bases between. CDR3 size: 15 residues. For the CDR3, the DNA is TGTGCCAGCAGCCAAGGATTTTCGGGAGTGTACGAGCAGTACTTC. Translated: CASSQGFSGVYEQYF.

V is TRBV7-2 and J is TRBJ2-5; TRBD1 aligns across 11 bases. Germline CDR1 is SGHTA and CDR2 is FQGNSA. V lost 4 bases and J lost 5; bases outside the gene matches: 12. This CDR3 region has 17 residues. The chain's CDR3 is CASSYRTGGLLRETQYF. The CDR3 bases are TGTGCCAGCAGCTACCGGACAGGGGGCCTCTTGAGGGAGACCCAGTACTTC.

The genes are TRBV6-1 and TRBJ2-1; unclear D gene. Trimming took 4 bases from V and 4 from J, leaving 8 bases between them. Per the germline V gene, CDR1 is MNHNS and CDR2 is SASEGT. The CDR3 runs to 13 residues. The CDR3 DNA is TGTGCCAGCAGTGGTAGTGAATACAATGAGCAGTTCTTC. This gives the protein CASSGSEYNEQFF.

The chain links TRBV11-3 to TRBJ2-7; D is undetermined. The CDR3 runs to 14 residues. Germline V gives CDR1 SGHNT, CDR2 YENEEA. V lost 2 bases and J 1 base, leaving 9 bases between the germline ends. CDR3 sequence (DNA): TGTGCCAGCAGCTTAAGTCAGGCGTCCTACGAGCAGTACTTC. This translates into CASSLSQASYEQYF.

V is TRBV18 and J is TRBJ2-5; 9 positions agree with TRBD1. The germline CDR1 and CDR2 sequences are KGHSH and LQKENI. Trimming at V came to 3 bases and at J to 3 bases, leaving 5 bases not matched to a gene. CDR3 length: 15 amino acids. Here the CDR3 reads CASSPTGGGEETQYF. The DNA of the CDR3 is TGTGCCAGCTCACCTACAGGGGGCGGTGAAGAGACCCAGTACTTC. Supplemented by reference TRBV18 and TRBJ2-5, the full variable domain reads NAGVMQNPRHLVRRRGQEARLRCSPMKGHSHVYWYRQLPEEGLKFMVYLQKENIIDESGMPKERFSAEFPKEGPSILRIQQVVRGDSAAYFCASSPTGGGEETQYFGPGTRLLVL.

The rearrangement links TRBV7-2 to TRBJ2-1; D is possibly TRBD2 (5 bases). From germline, CDR1 is SGHTA and CDR2 FQGNSA. V was cut by 5 bases and J by 10 bases, with 15 bases left in between. The CDR3 consists of 13 residues. The CDR3 here is CASSPDWLGEQFF. In DNA, the CDR3 is TGTGCCAGCAGCCCGGACTGGCTAGGGGAGCAGTTCTTC.

The chain joins TRBV9 to TRBJ2-7; no clear D gene. Trimming removed 0 bases at V and 0 bases at J, with 7 bases between. Germline CDR1 reads SGDLS; CDR2 reads YYNGEE. The CDR3 has 14 residues. The CDR3 DNA follows: TGTGCCAGCAGCGTAGGACCGGGCTCCTACGAGCAGTACTTC. Translating it yields CASSVGPGSYEQYF.

This clone was found once. The gene calls are TRBV6-5 and TRBJ1-5; the D is unclear. This CDR3 has 13 amino acids. Germline V lookup: CDR1 MNHEY, CDR2 SVGAGI. V lost 6 bases, J lost 4 bases, and 10 bases lay in between. The CDR3 DNA reads TGTGCCAGCAGGCTTCAGGAAAATCAGCCCCAGCATTTT. Protein product: CASRLQENQPQHF.

The sample holds one count of this clone. The CDR3 DNA is TGTGCCAGCAGTTACGTCGGGAGAGATACGCAGTATTTT. Its translation: CASSYVGRDTQYF. The rearrangement links TRBV6-6 to TRBJ2-3; a possible D gene is TRBD2 (6 bases). Germline V lookup: CDR1 MNHNY, CDR2 SVGAGI (reference sequence). Trimming took 2 bases from V and 5 from J, leaving 8 bases between them. The CDR3 runs to 13 residues.